This entry lists 15 T cell receptor beta chains sequenced from one sample in a study of control samples from healthy donors and cancer patients. Produced via immunoSEQ multiplex PCR; TCRdb's table is partial and in-frame only. The table has tens of thousands of clones, less than 90% seen once. Sequenced: blood. These receptors originate from a woman aged 70 to 79 in good health.

This chain's CDR3 is CASAWAPENTEAFF. The CDR3 nucleotides are TGTGCTAGTGCCTGGGCACCTGAGAACACTGAAGCTTTCTTT. The J gene is TRBJ1-1, the V gene TRBV12-5; no reliable D call. Germline CDR1 and CDR2: LGHNT and FRNRAP. The V end was cut by 7 bases, the J end by 1 base, with 13 bases between. CDR3 size: 14 residues.

V is TRBV7-9 and J is TRBJ1-2; D unclear. CDR1 and CDR2 from the germline V gene are SEHNR and FQNEAQ (reference sequence). This CDR3 comprises 12 residues. V lost 1 base and J lost 6, with 6 bases in between. CDR3 sequence reads: CASSLEGHGYTF. CDR3 nucleotides: TGTGCCAGCAGCTTAGAAGGGCATGGCTACACCTTC.

This clone was observed a single time. The chain carries TRBV7-2 and TRBJ1-3; 8 nucleotides match TRBD1. Trimming removed 4 bases from V and 0 bases from J; junction bases left unmatched: 5. This CDR3 contains 16 residues. Looked up from germline, CDR1 is SGHTA and CDR2 is FQGNSA. CDR3 region: CASSSQGVSSGNTIYF. The DNA of the CDR3 is TGTGCCAGCAGCTCACAGGGGGTGAGCTCTGGAAACACCATATATTTT.

The V and J genes are TRBV19 and TRBJ1-5; 7 bases are shared with TRBD1. The length of the CDR3 is 15 residues. The V gene's germline CDR1 is LNHDA and CDR2 SQIVND (reference sequence). V was pared by 6 bases and J by 0 bases, with 5 bases of the junction left unmatched. The CDR3 DNA follows: TGTGCCAGTAGGATACAGGGGTATAGCAATCAGCCCCAGCATTTT. It translates to CASRIQGYSNQPQHF.

In this sample, this clone turned up once. V usage is TRBV7-2 and J usage is TRBJ1-5; D is ambiguous. CDR1 is SGHTA, CDR2 FQGNSA, per germline. The CDR3 sequence is 17 residues long. Trimming shortened V by 5 bases and J by 1 base, and 18 bases separated the two germline ends. Written as DNA, the CDR3 is TGTGCCAGCAGCCCCTTTAGGGCCCTCGGGAGCAATCAGCCCCAGCATTTT. This translates into CASSPFRALGSNQPQHF.

For this clone: One end of the junction varies from germline; a read error may be responsible. V is TRBV4-1 and J is TRBJ2-1; no firm D call. Germline V lookup: CDR1 MGHRA, CDR2 YSYEKL. The CDR3 contains 13 residues. The DNA of the CDR3 is TGCGCCAGCAGCAAAGAAACCTTAAATGAGCAGTTCTTC. This gives the protein CASSKETLNEQFF.

V usage is TRBV14 and J usage is TRBJ2-3, with unresolved D. The CDR3 runs to 14 residues. V lost 2 bases to trimming and J lost 2 bases, with 8 bases between them. Germline V gives CDR1 SGHDN, CDR2 FVKESK. As DNA, the CDR3 is TGTGCCAGCAGCCAACCTCGCCACACAGATACGCAGTATTTT. It encodes CASSQPRHTDTQYF.

The gene calls are TRBV6-2 or TRBV6-3 and TRBJ2-5, with D perhaps TRBD2 (5 bases). The germline CDR1 and CDR2 sequences are MNHEY and SVGEGT. Trimming removed 6 bases from V and 1 base from J, with 9 bases in between. The CDR3 has 13 amino acids. The CDR3 sequence is CASSQSGQETQYF. CDR3 in DNA: TGTGCCAGCAGCCAAAGCGGCCAAGAGACCCAGTACTTC.

CDR3 in amino acids: CASSIEGTNYQPQHF. CDR3 coding DNA: TGTGCCAGTAGTATAGAAGGGACTAACTATCAGCCCCAGCATTTT. This chain joins TRBV19 and TRBJ1-5; TRBD1 might be the D (5 bases). Looked up from germline, CDR1 is LNHDA and CDR2 is SQIVND (reference sequence). Trimming left V 0 bases short and J 5 bases short, with 11 bases between. The CDR3 is 15 amino acids. Full variable domain (rest looked up from reference TRBV19 and TRBJ1-5): DGGITQSPKYLFRKEGQNVTLSCEQNLNHDAMYWYRQDPGQGLRLIYYSQIVNDFQKGDIAEGYSVSREKKESFPLTVTSAQKNPTAFYLCASSIEGTNYQPQHFGDGTRLSIL.

The rearrangement links TRBV5-4 to TRBJ1-2; D might be TRBD1 (5 bases). Germline V lookup: CDR1 SGHNT, CDR2 YYREEE (reference sequence). With 6 bases removed from V and 7 bases from J, the gap between germline ends came to 16 bases. This CDR3 contains 13 residues. In DNA, the CDR3 is TGTGCCAGCACCCACGTGGGAGGGACTGGCTACACCTTC. Encoded protein: CASTHVGGTGYTF.

The chain joins TRBV5-1 to TRBJ1-4, with 7 bases fitting TRBD1. V lost 4 bases and J lost 8; bases outside the gene matches: 5. The CDR3 consists of 13 residues. CDR1 and CDR2 from the germline V gene are SGHRS and YFSETQ. The CDR3 reads CASSTPGQEKLFF. CDR3 in DNA: TGCGCCAGCAGCACGCCGGGACAGGAAAAACTGTTTTTT.

The table lists this clone with a few counts. The chain links TRBV19 to TRBJ2-5; D might be TRBD1 or TRBD2, each matching 6 bases. This CDR3 is 14 amino acids long. Looked up from germline, CDR1 is LNHDA and CDR2 is SQIVND (reference sequence). Deletions cut 7 bases from V and 4 bases from J, with 16 bases between. The CDR3 reads CASKPARGGETQYF. CDR3 nucleotide sequence: TGTGCCAGTAAGCCCGCCAGGGGAGGAGAGACCCAGTACTTC.

V is TRBV27 and J is TRBJ2-5; 7 nucleotides align to TRBD1. This CDR3 is built from 14 residues. The V gene's germline CDR1 is MNHEY and CDR2 SMNVEV (reference sequence). The junction had 6 bases not matched to a gene; V was cut back by 3 bases and J by 5 bases. CDR3 coding DNA: TGTGCCAGCAGTTTCACAGGGGTCGGGGAGACCCAGTACTTC. Translated, it gives CASSFTGVGETQYF.

The V gene is TRBV5-1, the J gene TRBJ2-5; D is uncertain. The CDR3 totals 14 residues. V lost 0 bases and J 0 bases, leaving 6 bases between the germline ends. Looked up from germline, CDR1 is SGHRS and CDR2 is YFSETQ. For the CDR3, the DNA is TGCGCCAGCAGCTTGGGGGGTTACCAAGAGACCCAGTACTTC. Its translation: CASSLGGYQETQYF.

In this sample, this clone turned up a few times. V and J are TRBV4-3 and TRBJ1-4; 9 bases line up with TRBD1. The CDR3 runs 16 residues. Germline V lookup: CDR1 LGHNA, CDR2 YSLEER. Trimming took 1 base from V and 7 from J; bases not matched to a gene: 7. The CDR3 loop reads CASSQASGTGSEKLFF. In nucleotides, the CDR3 is TGCGCCAGCAGCCAAGCCTCCGGGACAGGGAGTGAAAAACTGTTTTTT.